The TCR beta chain under discussion was sequenced for a study of blood T cell repertoires in COVID-19. Study details: From T cells, B-cell-depleted T cells, or PBMCs came the material, which was cDNA or gDNA.

Trimming removed 1 base from V and 1 base from J, with 19 bases in between. The germline CDR1 and CDR2 sequences are SGHVS and FNYEAQ. The CDR3 consists of 18 residues. Original methodology: Amplification with reference gene primers provided the estimates of nucleated cell counts. Generated by immunoSEQ multiplex PCR, the TCRdb table keeps only in-frame clones and is missing some. D and trimming come from the DNA, and the V and J calls and clone size come from that table. The data contain 350,000 to 450,000 clones, 75% to 90% of them seen just once; the ten biggest clones take up roughly 3.6%. Sequencing used peripheral blood. The sequence was obtained from a young woman with acute or convalescent COVID-19. V and J are TRBV7-6 and TRBJ1-1, with a weak D call TRBD1 (5 bases). CDR3: CASSLVPRVGFRNTEAFF. CDR3 DNA: TGTGCCAGCAGCTTAGTTCCCAGGGTAGGGTTTCGGAACACTGAAGCTTTCTTT.